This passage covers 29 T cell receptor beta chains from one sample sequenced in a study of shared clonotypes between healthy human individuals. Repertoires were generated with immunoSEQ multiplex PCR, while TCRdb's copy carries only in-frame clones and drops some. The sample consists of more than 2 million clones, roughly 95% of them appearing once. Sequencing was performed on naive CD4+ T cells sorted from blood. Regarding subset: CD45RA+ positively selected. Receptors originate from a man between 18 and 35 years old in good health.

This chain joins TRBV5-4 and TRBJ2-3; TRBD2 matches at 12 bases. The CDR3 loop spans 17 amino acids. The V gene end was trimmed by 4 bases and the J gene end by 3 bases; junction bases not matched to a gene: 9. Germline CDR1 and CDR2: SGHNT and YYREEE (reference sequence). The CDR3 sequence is CASSLRLAGVFTDTQYF. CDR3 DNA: TGTGCCAGCAGCCTACGACTAGCGGGGGTTTTTACAGATACGCAGTATTTT. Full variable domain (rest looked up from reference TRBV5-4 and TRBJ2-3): ETGVTQSPTHLIKTRGQQVTLRCSSQSGHNTVSWYQQALGQGPQFIFQYYREEENGRGNFPPRFSGLQFPNYSSELNVNALELDDSALYLCASSLRLAGVFTDTQYFGPGTRLTVL.

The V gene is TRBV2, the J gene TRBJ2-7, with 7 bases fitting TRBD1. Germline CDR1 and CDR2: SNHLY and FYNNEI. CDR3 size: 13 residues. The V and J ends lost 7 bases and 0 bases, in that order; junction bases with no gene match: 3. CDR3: CASTRDSSYEQYF. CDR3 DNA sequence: TGTGCCAGCACCCGGGACAGCTCCTACGAGCAGTACTTC. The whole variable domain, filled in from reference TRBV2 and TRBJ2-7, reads EPEVTQTPSHQVTQMGQEVILRCVPISNHLYFYWYRQILGQKVEFLVSFYNNEISEKSEIFDDQFSVERPDGSNFTLKIRSTKLEDSAMYFCASTRDSSYEQYFGPGTRLTVT.

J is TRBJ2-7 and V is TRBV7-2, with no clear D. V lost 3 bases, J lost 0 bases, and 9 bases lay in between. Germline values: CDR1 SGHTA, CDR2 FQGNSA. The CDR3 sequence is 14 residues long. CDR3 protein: CASSLWADSYEQYF. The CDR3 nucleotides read TGTGCCAGCAGCTTGTGGGCCGACTCCTACGAGCAGTACTTC.

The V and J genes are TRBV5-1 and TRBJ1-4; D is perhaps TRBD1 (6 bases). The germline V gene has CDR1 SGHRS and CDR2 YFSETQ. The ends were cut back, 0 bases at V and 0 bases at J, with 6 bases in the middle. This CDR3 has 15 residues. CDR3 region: CASSLGQATNEKLFF. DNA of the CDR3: TGCGCCAGCAGCTTGGGACAGGCAACTAATGAAAAACTGTTTTTT.

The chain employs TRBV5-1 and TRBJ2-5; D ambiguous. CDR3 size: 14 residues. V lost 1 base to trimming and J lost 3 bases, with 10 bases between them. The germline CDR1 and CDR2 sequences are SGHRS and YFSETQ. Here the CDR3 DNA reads TGCGCCAGCAGCTTGAGGGCTAGTGAAGAGACCCAGTACTTC. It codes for CASSLRASEETQYF.

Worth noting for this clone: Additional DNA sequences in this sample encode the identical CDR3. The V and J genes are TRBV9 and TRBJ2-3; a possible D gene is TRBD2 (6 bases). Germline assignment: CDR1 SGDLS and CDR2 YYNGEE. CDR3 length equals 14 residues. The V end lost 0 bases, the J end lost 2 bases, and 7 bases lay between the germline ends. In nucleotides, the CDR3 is TGTGCCAGCAGCGTAGGGACTACCACAGATACGCAGTATTTT. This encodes CASSVGTTTDTQYF. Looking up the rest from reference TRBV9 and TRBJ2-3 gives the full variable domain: DSGVTQTPKHLITATGQRVTLRCSPRSGDLSVYWYQQSLDQGLQFLIQYYNGEERAKGNILERFSAQQFPDLHSELNLSSLELGDSALYFCASSVGTTTDTQYFGPGTRLTVL.

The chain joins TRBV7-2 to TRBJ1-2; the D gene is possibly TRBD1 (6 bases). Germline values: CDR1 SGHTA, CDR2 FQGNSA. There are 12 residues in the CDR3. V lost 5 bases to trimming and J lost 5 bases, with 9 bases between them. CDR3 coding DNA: TGTGCCAGCAGCCAGGACAGATATGGCTACACCTTC. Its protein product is CASSQDRYGYTF.

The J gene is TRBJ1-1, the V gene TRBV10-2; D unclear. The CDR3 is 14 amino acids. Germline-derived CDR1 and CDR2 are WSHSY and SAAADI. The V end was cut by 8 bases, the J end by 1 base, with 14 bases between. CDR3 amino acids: CASGREWSNTEAFF. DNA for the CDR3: TGCGCCAGCGGGCGCGAGTGGTCGAACACTGAAGCTTTCTTT.

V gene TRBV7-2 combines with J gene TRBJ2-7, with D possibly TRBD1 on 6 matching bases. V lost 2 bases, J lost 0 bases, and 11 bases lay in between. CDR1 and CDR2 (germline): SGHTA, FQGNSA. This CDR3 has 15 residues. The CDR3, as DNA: TGTGCCAGCAGCTTACGGCAGGGGACCTCCTACGAGCAGTACTTC. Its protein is CASSLRQGTSYEQYF.

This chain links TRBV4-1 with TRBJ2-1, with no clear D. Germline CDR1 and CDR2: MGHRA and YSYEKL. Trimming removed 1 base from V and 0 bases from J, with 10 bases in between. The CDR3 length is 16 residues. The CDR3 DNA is TGCGCCAGCAGCCAAGCGACGGCTAGCTCCTACAATGAGCAGTTCTTC. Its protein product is CASSQATASSYNEQFF.

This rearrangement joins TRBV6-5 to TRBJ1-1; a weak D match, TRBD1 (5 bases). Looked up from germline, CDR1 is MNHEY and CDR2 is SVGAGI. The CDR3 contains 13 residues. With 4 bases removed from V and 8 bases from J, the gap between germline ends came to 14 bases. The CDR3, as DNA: TGTGCCAGCAGTTCCCGACAGCCACCCGAAGCTTTCTTT. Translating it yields CASSSRQPPEAFF.

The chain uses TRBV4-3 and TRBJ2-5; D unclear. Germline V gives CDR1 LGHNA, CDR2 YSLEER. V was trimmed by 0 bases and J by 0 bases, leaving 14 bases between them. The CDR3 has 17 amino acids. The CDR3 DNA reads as TGCGCCAGCAGCCAAGATCTGGCACTCTCGTACCAAGAGACCCAGTACTTC. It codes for CASSQDLALSYQETQYF.

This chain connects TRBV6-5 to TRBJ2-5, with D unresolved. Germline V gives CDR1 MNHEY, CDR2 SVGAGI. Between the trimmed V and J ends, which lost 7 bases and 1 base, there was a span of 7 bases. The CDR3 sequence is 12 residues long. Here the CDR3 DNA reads TGTGCCAGCAAGCGAGGCCAAGAGACCCAGTACTTC. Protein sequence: CASKRGQETQYF.

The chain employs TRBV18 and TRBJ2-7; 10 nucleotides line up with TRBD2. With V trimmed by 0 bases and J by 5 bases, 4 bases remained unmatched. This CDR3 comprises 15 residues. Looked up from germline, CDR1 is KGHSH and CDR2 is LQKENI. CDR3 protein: CASSPPASGGNEQYF. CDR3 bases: TGTGCCAGCTCACCACCGGCTAGCGGGGGTAACGAGCAGTACTTC.

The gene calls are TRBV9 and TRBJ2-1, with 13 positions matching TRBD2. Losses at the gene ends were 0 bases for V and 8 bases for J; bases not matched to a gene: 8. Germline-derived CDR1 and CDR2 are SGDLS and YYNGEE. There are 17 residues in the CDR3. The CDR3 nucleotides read TGTGCCAGCAGCGTAGTGCAAGGGACTAGCGGGGTCTATGAGCAGTTCTTC. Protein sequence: CASSVVQGTSGVYEQFF.

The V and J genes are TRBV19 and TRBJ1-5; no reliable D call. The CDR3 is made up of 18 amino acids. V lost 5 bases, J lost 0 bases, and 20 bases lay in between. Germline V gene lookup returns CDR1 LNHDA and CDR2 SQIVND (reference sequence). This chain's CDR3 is CASSWASRGGYSNQPQHF. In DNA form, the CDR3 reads TGTGCCAGTAGTTGGGCCTCGAGAGGAGGGTATAGCAATCAGCCCCAGCATTTT.

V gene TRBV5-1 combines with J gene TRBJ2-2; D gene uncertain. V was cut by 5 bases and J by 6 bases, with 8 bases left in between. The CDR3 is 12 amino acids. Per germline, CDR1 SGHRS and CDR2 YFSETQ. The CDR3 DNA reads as TGCGCCAGCAGGGCAGGCCCCGGGGAGCTGTTTTTT. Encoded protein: CASRAGPGELFF. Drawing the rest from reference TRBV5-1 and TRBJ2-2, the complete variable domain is KAGVTQTPRYLIKTRGQQVTLSCSPISGHRSVSWYQQTPGQGLQFLFEYFSETQRNKGNFPGRFSGRQFSNSRSEMNVSTLELGDSALYLCASRAGPGELFFGEGSRLTVL.

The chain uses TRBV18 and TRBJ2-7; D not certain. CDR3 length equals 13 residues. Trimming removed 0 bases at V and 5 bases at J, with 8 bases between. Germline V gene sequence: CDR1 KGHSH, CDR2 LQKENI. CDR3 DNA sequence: TGTGCCAGCTCACCACCGATCACCCACGAGCAGTACTTC. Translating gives CASSPPITHEQYF.

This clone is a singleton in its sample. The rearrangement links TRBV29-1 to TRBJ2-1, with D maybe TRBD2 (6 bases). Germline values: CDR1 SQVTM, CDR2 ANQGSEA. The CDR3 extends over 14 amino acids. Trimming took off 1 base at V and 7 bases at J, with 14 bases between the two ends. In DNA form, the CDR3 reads TGCAGCGTTGAAGGGGGGGAGACTATGAATGAGCAGTTCTTC. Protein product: CSVEGGETMNEQFF.

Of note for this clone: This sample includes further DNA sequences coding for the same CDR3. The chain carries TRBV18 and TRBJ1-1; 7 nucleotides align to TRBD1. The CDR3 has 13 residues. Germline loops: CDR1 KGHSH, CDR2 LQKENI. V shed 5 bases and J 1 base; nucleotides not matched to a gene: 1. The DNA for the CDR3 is TGTGCCAGCTCAACAGGGGAGAACACTGAAGCTTTCTTT. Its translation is CASSTGENTEAFF.

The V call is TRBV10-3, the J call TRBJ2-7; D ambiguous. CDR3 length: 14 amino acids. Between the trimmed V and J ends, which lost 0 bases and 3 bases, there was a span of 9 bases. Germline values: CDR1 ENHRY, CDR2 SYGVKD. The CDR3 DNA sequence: TGTGCCATCAGTGAGTCAAGGCAGTACTACGAGCAGTACTTC. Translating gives CAISESRQYYEQYF.

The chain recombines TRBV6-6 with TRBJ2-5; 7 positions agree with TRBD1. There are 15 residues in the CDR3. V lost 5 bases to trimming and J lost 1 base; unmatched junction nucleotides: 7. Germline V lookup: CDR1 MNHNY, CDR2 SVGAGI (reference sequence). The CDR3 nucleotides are TGTGCCAGCAGTGACCGACGGGACAGCCAAGAGACCCAGTACTTC. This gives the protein CASSDRRDSQETQYF.

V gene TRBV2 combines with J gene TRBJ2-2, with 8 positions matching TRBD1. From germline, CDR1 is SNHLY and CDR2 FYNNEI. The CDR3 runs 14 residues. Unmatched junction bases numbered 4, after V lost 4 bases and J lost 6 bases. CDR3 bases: TGTGCCAGCAGTGTGACAGGGGTATCCGGGGAGCTGTTTTTT. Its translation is CASSVTGVSGELFF.

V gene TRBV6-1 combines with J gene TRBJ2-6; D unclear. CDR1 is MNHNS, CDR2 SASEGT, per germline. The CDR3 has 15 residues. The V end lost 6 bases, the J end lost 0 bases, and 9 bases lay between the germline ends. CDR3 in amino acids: CASSTQHSGANVLTF. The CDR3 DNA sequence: TGTGCCAGCAGCACACAGCACTCTGGGGCCAACGTCCTGACTTTC.

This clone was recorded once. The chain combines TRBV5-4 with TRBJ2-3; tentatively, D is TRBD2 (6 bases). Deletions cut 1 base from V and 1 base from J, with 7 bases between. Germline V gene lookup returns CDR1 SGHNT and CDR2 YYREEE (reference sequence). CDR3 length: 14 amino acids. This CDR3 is CASSLPSGTDTQYF. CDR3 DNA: TGTGCCAGCAGCTTGCCTAGCGGCACAGATACGCAGTATTTT.

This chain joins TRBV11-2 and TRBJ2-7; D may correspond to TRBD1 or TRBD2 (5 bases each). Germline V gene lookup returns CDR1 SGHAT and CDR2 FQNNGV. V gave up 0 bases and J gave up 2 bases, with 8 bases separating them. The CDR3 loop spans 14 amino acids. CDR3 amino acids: CASSLEMGPYEQYF. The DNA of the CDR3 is TGTGCCAGCAGCTTAGAGATGGGACCCTACGAGCAGTACTTC.

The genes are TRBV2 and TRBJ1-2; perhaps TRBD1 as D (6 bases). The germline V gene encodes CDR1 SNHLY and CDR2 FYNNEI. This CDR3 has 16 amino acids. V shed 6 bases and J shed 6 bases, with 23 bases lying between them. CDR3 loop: CASSGGSRGPFHGYTF. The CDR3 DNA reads TGTGCCAGCAGCGGGGGTAGCAGGGGCCCATTCCATGGCTACACCTTC.

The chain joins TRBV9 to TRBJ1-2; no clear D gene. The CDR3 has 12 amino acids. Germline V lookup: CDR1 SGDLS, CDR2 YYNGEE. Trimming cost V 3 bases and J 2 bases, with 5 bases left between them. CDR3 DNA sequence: TGTGCCAGCAGCGGTTACAACTATGGCTACACCTTC. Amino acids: CASSGYNYGYTF.

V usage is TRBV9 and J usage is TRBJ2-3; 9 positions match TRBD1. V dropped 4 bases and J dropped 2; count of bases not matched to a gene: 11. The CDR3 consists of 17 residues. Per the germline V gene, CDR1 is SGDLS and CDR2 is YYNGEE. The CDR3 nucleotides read TGTGCCAGCAGCATGAGAACCGGGACAGGGACCACAGATACGCAGTATTTT. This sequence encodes CASSMRTGTGTTDTQYF.